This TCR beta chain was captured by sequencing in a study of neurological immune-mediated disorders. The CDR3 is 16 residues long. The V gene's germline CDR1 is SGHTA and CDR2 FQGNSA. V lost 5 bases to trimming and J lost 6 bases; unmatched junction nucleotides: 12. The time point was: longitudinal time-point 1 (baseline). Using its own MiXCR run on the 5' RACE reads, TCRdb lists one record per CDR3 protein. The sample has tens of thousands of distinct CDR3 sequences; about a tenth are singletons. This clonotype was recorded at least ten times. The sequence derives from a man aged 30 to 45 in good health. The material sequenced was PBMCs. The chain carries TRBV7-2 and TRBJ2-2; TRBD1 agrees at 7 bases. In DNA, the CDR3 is TGTGCCAGCAGCCCCCGGGACAGCCAGTTTTCCGGGGAGCTGTTTTTT. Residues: CASSPRDSQFSGELFF.